One sample yielded the 11 T cell receptor beta chains listed below, sequenced in a study of T-cell memory formation after mild COVID-19. TCRdb reanalysed the 5' RACE reads using MiXCR and keeps one entry per CDR3 protein. Of about 390,000 distinct CDR3 sequences in the sample, more than 15% were seen once. The specimen was PBMCs or a T cell subset sorted from them (not recorded which). These receptors were obtained from a man younger than 35 who had mild COVID-19 (a few samples of this study predate the infection). Cell type and time point are not known.

The V gene is TRBV7-9, the J gene TRBJ1-2; no reliable D call. Germline V gene lookup returns CDR1 SEHNR and CDR2 FQNEAQ (reference sequence). V was trimmed by 10 bases and J by 3 bases, leaving 15 bases between them. This CDR3 region has 13 residues. The CDR3 region is CAIEQPEDYGYTF. The CDR3 DNA follows: TGTGCCATCGAACAGCCAGAAGACTATGGCTACACCTTC.

This clonotype was detected only a few times. In DNA, the CDR3 is TGTGCCAGCAAAGAGCCAGAAAACACTGAAGCTTTCTTT. Protein: CASKEPENTEAFF. V gene TRBV6-1 combines with J gene TRBJ1-1; no clear D gene. Germline V gene sequence: CDR1 MNHNS, CDR2 SASEGT. The CDR3 has 13 amino acids. V gave up 7 bases and J gave up 2 bases, with 11 bases separating them.

The chain links TRBV5-1 to TRBJ1-2, with 9 nucleotides matching TRBD1. The CDR3 runs 15 residues. Trimming removed 0 bases from V and 7 bases from J; junction bases left unmatched: 7. Germline-derived CDR1 and CDR2 are SGHRS and YFSETQ. The CDR3 protein is CASSLAGTGPSGYTF. CDR3 DNA: TGCGCCAGCAGCTTGGCCGGGACAGGGCCCTCTGGCTACACCTTC.

This clonotype has a handful of counts. This rearrangement joins TRBV5-1 to TRBJ1-1, with D perhaps matching TRBD1 (6 bases). The CDR3 consists of 15 residues. Per the germline V gene, CDR1 is SGHRS and CDR2 is YFSETQ. V was cut by 5 bases and J by 3 bases, with 17 bases left in between. The CDR3 sequence is CASRPTGSVYTEAFF. The CDR3, as DNA: TGCGCCAGCAGGCCCACAGGGAGCGTGTACACTGAAGCTTTCTTT. Full variable domain (missing parts from reference TRBV5-1 and TRBJ1-1): KAGVTQTPRYLIKTRGQQVTLSCSPISGHRSVSWYQQTPGQGLQFLFEYFSETQRNKGNFPGRFSGRQFSNSRSEMNVSTLELGDSALYLCASRPTGSVYTEAFFGQGTRLTVV.

This clonotype has a count of ten or more. Written as DNA, the CDR3 is TGCGCCAGCAGCTCCATGGGAACTGACTACGAGCAGTACTTC. Amino acid sequence: CASSSMGTDYEQYF. The rearrangement links TRBV5-1 to TRBJ2-7; D is unclear. Trimming pared 3 bases from V and 3 bases from J, leaving 13 bases between. Germline values: CDR1 SGHRS, CDR2 YFSETQ. There are 14 residues in the CDR3.

The V and J genes are TRBV11-3 and TRBJ2-1; D might be TRBD2 (5 bases). CDR3 length equals 14 residues. The germline CDR1 and CDR2 sequences are SGHNT and YENEEA. V was clipped by 5 bases and J by 5 bases, with 13 bases between them. The CDR3 sequence: CASSRDGVDNEQFF. The CDR3 nucleotides are TGTGCCAGCAGCCGAGACGGGGTAGACAATGAGCAGTTCTTC.

This chain uses TRBV18 with TRBJ1-1, with 7 nucleotides matching TRBD1. This CDR3 has 15 residues. J lost 4 bases, V lost 1 base, and 6 bases had no gene match. Germline V CDR1 and CDR2: KGHSH, LQKENI. The CDR3 reads CASSPRPGDSTEAFF. The CDR3 DNA reads as TGTGCCAGCTCACCACGCCCGGGGGACAGCACTGAAGCTTTCTTT.

This clonotype has just a few counts. The chain has TRBV5-1 and TRBJ1-4, with 7 bases aligning to TRBD1. The CDR3 is 15 residues long. Germline V gene data show CDR1 as SGHRS and CDR2 as YFSETQ. After removal of 0 bases from V and 4 bases from J, the junction contained 3 bases not matched to a gene. The CDR3 sequence is CASSLEGGSNEKLFF. The CDR3 DNA is TGCGCCAGCAGCTTGGAAGGGGGCAGTAATGAAAAACTGTTTTTT.

In this sample, this clonotype turned up a few times. V is TRBV30 and J is TRBJ2-1; tentatively, D is TRBD2 (6 bases). Germline CDR1 GTSNPN, CDR2 SVGIG (reference sequence). The CDR3 has 12 amino acids. Trimming removed 0 bases at V and 14 bases at J, with 14 bases between. The CDR3 is CAWSVLAGNKFF. The DNA for the CDR3 is TGTGCCTGGAGTGTACTGGCGGGGAATAAGTTCTTC.

The chain joins TRBV5-1 to TRBJ1-2, with 10 bases fitting TRBD1. The J segment lost 8 bases and the V segment lost 2 bases, leaving 9 bases of the junction unmatched. CDR1 is SGHRS and CDR2 is YFSETQ in the germline V gene. This CDR3 contains 15 residues. The CDR3, as DNA: TGCGCCAGCAGCTTATCCGGACAGGGGGGTGAAGGCTACACCTTC. Amino acids: CASSLSGQGGEGYTF.

This clonotype was observed a few times. This chain connects TRBV5-1 to TRBJ2-3, with 8 bases aligning to TRBD2. Germline CDR1 and CDR2: SGHRS and YFSETQ. The CDR3 has 15 residues. The J segment lost 6 bases and the V segment lost 5 bases, leaving 11 bases of the junction unmatched. CDR3 sequence (DNA): TGCGCCAGCAGGAGCCTTAGCGGGGCACCCGATACGCAGTATTTT. Residues: CASRSLSGAPDTQYF.